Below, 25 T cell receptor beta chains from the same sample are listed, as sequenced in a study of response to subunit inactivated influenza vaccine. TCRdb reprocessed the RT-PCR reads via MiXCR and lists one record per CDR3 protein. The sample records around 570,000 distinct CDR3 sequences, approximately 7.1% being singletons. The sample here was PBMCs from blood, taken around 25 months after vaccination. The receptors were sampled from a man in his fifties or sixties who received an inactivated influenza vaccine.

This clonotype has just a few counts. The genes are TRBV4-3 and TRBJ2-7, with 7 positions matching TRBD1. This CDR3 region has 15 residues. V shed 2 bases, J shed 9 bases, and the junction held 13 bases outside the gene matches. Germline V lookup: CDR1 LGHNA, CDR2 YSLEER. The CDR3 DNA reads TGCGCCAGCAGCCAAAATACTCGGACAGGTGCTGGGCAGTACTTC. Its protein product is CASSQNTRTGAGQYF.

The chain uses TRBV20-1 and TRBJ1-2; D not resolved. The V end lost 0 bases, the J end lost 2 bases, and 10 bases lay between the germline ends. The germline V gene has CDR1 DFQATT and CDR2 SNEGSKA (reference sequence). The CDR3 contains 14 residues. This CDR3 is CSARDVYENYGYTF. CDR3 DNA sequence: TGCAGTGCTAGAGATGTTTATGAGAACTATGGCTACACCTTC.

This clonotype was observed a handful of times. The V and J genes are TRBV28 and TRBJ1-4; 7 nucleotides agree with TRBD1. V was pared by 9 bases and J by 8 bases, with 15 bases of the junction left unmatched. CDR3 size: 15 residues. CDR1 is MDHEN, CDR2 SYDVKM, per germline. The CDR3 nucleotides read TGTGCCAGTATGGAGATGGGGGACAGACCAGAAAAACTGTTTTTT. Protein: CASMEMGDRPEKLFF. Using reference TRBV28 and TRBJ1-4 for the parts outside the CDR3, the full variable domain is DVKVTQSSRYLVKRTGEKVFLECVQDMDHENMFWYRQDPGLGLRLIYFSYDVKMKEKGDIPEGYSVSREKKERFSLILESASTNQTSMYLCASMEMGDRPEKLFFGSGTQLSVL.

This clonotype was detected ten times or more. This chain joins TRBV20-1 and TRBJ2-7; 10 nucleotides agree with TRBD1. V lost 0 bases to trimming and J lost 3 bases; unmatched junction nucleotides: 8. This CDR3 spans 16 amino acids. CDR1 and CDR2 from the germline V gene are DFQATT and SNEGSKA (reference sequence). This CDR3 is CSARDPGTGDSYEQYF. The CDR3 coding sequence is TGCAGTGCTAGAGATCCCGGGACAGGGGATAGCTACGAGCAGTACTTC.

The CDR3 sequence: CASSLGTGADSTQYF. CDR3 coding DNA: TGTGCCAGCAGTTTAGGGACAGGGGCTGATAGTACGCAGTATTTT. The V call is TRBV27, the J call TRBJ2-3; TRBD1 agrees at 10 bases. Per germline, CDR1 MNHEY and CDR2 SMNVEV (reference sequence). The CDR3 length is 15 residues. The junction had 7 bases not matched to a gene; V was cut back by 2 bases and J by 8 bases.

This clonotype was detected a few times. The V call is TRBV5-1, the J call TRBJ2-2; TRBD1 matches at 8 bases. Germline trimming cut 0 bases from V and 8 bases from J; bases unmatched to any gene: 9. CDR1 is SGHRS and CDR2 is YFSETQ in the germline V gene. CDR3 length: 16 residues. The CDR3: CASSLDHQGATGELFF. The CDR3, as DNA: TGCGCCAGCAGCTTGGACCATCAGGGGGCGACGGGGGAGCTGTTTTTT.

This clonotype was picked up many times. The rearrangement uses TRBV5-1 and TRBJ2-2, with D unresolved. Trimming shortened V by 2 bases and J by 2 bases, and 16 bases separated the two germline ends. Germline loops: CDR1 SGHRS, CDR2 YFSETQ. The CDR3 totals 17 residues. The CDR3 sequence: CASSLERRALNTGELFF. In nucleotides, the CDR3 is TGCGCCAGCAGCTTAGAAAGGCGCGCACTAAACACCGGGGAGCTGTTTTTT.

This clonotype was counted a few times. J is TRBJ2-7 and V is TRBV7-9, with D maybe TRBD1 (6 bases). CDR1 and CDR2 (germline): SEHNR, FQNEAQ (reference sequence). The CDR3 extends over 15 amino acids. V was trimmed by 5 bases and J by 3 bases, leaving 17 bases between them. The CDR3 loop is CASSESPGQDYEQYF. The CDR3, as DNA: TGTGCCAGCAGCGAAAGCCCGGGACAAGACTACGAGCAGTACTTC.

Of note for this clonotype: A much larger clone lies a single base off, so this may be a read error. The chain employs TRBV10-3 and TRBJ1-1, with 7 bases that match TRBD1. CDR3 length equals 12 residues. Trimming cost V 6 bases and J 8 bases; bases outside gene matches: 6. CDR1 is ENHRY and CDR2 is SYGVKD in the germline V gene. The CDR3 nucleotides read TGTGCCATCAGGACCGAAGGGGGCGAAGCTTTCTTT. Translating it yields CAIRTEGGEAFF.

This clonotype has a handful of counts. CDR3 in DNA: TGTGCCAGCAGCCAAGTCACTACGAACACCGGGGAGCTGTTTTTT. Amino acids: CASSQVTTNTGELFF. The J gene is TRBJ2-2, the V gene TRBV4-2; D remains ambiguous. Germline V CDR1 and CDR2: LGHNA, YNFKEQ. CDR3 length: 15 residues. The V and J ends lost 1 base and 0 bases respectively, with 6 bases between them.

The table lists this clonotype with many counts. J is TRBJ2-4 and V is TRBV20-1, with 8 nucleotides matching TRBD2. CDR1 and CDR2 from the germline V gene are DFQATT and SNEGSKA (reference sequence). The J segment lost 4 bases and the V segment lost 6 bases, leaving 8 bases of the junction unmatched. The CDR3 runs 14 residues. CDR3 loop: CSAKHGGGKNIQYF. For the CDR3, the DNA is TGCAGTGCAAAACACGGGGGGGGAAAAAACATTCAGTACTTC.

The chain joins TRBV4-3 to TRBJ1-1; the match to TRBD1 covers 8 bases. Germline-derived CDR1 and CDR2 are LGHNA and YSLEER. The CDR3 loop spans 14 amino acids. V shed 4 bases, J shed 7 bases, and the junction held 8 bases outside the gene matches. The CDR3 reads CASSRNRGLGEAFF. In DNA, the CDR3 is TGCGCCAGCAGCCGCAACAGGGGGTTGGGTGAAGCTTTCTTT.

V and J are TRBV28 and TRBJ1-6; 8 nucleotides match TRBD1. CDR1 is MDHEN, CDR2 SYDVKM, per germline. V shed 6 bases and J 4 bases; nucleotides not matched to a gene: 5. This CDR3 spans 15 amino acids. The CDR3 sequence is CASSGGQGYNSPLHF. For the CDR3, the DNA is TGTGCCAGCAGCGGTGGACAGGGTTATAATTCACCCCTCCACTTT.

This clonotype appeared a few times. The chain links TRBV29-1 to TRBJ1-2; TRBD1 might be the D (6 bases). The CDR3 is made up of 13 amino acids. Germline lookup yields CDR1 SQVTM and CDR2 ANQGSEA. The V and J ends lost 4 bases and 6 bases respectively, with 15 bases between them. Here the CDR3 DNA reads TGCAGCGTTGGAGCAGGGGTCGGGAATGGCTACACCTTC. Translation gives CSVGAGVGNGYTF.

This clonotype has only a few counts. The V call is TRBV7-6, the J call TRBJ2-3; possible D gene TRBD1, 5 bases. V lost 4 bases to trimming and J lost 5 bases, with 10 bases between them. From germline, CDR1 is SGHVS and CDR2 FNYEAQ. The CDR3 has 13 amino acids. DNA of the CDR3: TGTGCCAGCAGCTCGGACACTATAGATACGCAGTATTTT. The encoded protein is CASSSDTIDTQYF.

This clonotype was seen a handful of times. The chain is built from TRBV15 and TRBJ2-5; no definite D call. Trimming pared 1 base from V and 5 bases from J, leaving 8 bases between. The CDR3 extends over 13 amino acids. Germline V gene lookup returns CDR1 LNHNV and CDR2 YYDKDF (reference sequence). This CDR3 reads CATSRGLLETQYF. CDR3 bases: TGTGCCACCAGCAGAGGCCTTTTGGAGACCCAGTACTTC.

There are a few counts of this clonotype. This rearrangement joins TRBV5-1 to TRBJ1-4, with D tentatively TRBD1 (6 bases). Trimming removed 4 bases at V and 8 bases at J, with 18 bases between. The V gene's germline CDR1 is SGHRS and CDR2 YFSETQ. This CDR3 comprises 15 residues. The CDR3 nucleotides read TGCGCCAGCAGCGACCCACAGGGAGGCGGCGAAAAACTGTTTTTT. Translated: CASSDPQGGGEKLFF. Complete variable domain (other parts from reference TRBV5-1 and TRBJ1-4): KAGVTQTPRYLIKTRGQQVTLSCSPISGHRSVSWYQQTPGQGLQFLFEYFSETQRNKGNFPGRFSGRQFSNSRSEMNVSTLELGDSALYLCASSDPQGGGEKLFFGSGTQLSVL.

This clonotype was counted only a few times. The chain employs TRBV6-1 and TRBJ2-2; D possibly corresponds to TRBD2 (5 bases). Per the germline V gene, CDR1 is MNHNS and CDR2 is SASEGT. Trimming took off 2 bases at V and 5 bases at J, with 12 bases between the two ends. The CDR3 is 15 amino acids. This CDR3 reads CASSETRSGTGELFF. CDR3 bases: TGTGCCAGCAGTGAAACAAGGTCGGGGACCGGGGAGCTGTTTTTT.

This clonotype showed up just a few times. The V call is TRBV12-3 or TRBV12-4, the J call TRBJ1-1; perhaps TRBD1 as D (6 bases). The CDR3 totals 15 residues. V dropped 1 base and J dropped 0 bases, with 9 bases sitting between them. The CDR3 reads CASSLDPGVNTEAFF. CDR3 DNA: TGTGCCAGCAGTTTAGACCCAGGGGTGAACACTGAAGCTTTCTTT.

In DNA form, the CDR3 reads TGCGCCAGCAGCTTGGCGGTGGGTCCCGACTACGAGCAGTACTTC. It codes for CASSLAVGPDYEQYF. J is TRBJ2-7 and V is TRBV5-1; no definite D call. The CDR3 has 15 residues. The V and J ends lost 0 bases and 3 bases respectively, with 13 bases between them. CDR1 SGHRS and CDR2 YFSETQ come from the germline V gene.

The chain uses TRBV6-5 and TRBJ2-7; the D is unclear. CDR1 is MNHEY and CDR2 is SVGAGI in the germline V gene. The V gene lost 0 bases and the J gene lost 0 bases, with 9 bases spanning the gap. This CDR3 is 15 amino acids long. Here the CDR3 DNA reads TGTGCCAGCAGTTACTCGTCAGTAGGCTCCTACGAGCAGTACTTC. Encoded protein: CASSYSSVGSYEQYF.

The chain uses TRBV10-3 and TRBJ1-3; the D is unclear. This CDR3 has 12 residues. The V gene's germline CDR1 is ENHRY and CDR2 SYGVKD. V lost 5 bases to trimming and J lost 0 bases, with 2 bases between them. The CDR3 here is CAISFSGNTIYF. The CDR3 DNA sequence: TGTGCCATCAGTTTCTCTGGAAACACCATATATTTT.

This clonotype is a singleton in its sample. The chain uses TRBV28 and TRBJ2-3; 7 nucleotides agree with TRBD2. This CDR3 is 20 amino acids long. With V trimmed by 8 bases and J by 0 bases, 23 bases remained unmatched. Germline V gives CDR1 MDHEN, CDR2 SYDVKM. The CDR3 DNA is TGTGCCAGCCATTTCGGGGGGATTAAACCGTTTTCGGTTAGCACAGATACGCAGTATTTT. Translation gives CASHFGGIKPFSVSTDTQYF.

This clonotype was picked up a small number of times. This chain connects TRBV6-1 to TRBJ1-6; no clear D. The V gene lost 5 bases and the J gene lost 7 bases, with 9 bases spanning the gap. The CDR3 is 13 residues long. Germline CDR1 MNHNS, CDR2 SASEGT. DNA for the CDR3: TGTGCCAGCAGTCCGGGGATGAATTCACCCCTCCACTTT. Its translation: CASSPGMNSPLHF.

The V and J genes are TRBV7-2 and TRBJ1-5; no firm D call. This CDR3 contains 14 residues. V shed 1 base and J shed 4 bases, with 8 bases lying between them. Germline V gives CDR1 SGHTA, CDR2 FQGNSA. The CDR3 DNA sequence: TGTGCCAGCAGCTTAGTGGCCAGAAATCAGCCCCAGCATTTT. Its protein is CASSLVARNQPQHF.